Listed here are 15 T cell receptor beta chains from one sample, sequenced in a study of beta chain features in type 1 diabetes. The entirety of the isolated RNA underwent reverse transcription, so expressed TCRB transcripts were sequenced. The method was immunoSEQ multiplex PCR; TCRdb's version includes in-frame clones alone and lacks a portion of them. The sample records fewer than 900,000 clones, roughly 16% being singletons. The material sequenced was naive CD4+ T cells from blood. The receptor set was obtained from a woman aged 18 to 35 in good health.

This sequence joins TRBV6-6 and TRBJ1-5; 9 positions match TRBD1. Germline CDR1 is MNHNY and CDR2 is SVGAGI (reference sequence). CDR3 length: 14 amino acids. V was clipped by 10 bases and J by 4 bases; unmatched bases: 8. CDR3 sequence reads: CATVVGTGNQPQHF. The CDR3 coding sequence is TGTGCCACCGTAGTTGGGACAGGGAATCAGCCCCAGCATTTT.

The gene calls are TRBV28 and TRBJ2-5; TRBD1 matches at 7 bases. Trimming cost V 1 base and J 4 bases; bases outside gene matches: 9. This CDR3 has 16 amino acids. Germline CDR1 MDHEN, CDR2 SYDVKM. The CDR3 sequence is CASSLSRGQPRETQYF. CDR3 nucleotides: TGTGCCAGCAGTTTATCCCGGGGACAGCCAAGAGAGACCCAGTACTTC.

V gene TRBV9 combines with J gene TRBJ2-3; tentatively, D is TRBD2 (7 bases). V was pared by 0 bases and J by 2 bases, with 16 bases between. The CDR3 length is 17 residues. CDR1 is SGDLS, CDR2 YYNGEE, per germline. Here the CDR3 DNA reads TGTGCCAGCAGCGTAGCCCGCCGGGGGGCTCTCACAGATACGCAGTATTTT. It yields the protein CASSVARRGALTDTQYF.

The rearrangement uses TRBV29-1 and TRBJ2-1; TRBD2 aligns across 9 bases. This CDR3 comprises 14 residues. Trimming cost V 5 bases and J 4 bases; bases outside gene matches: 6. From germline, CDR1 is SQVTM and CDR2 ANQGSEA. CDR3 bases: TGCAGCGTTAAAAGCGGGAGGAGGTACAATGAGCAGTTCTTC. Translation: CSVKSGRRYNEQFF.

The chain couples TRBV5-1 to TRBJ1-5; D remains ambiguous. The V gene lost 0 bases and the J gene lost 6 bases, with 7 bases spanning the gap. This CDR3 has 13 residues. Germline CDR1 SGHRS, CDR2 YFSETQ. The chain's CDR3 is CASSLEGGQPQHF. CDR3 sequence (DNA): TGCGCCAGCAGCTTGGAGGGAGGTCAGCCCCAGCATTTT.

For this clone: Other DNA sequences of this sample code for an identical CDR3. The chain uses TRBV9 and TRBJ2-2; D gene uncertain. Trimming shortened V by 0 bases and J by 2 bases, and 8 bases separated the two germline ends. This CDR3 comprises 15 residues. Germline V gene lookup returns CDR1 SGDLS and CDR2 YYNGEE. CDR3 sequence: CASSVVSANTGELFF. In nucleotides, the CDR3 is TGTGCCAGCAGCGTAGTGTCAGCTAACACCGGGGAGCTGTTTTTT.

The chain carries TRBV6-6 and TRBJ1-5; the D is unclear. V dropped 2 bases and J dropped 1 base, with 3 bases sitting between them. The germline V gene has CDR1 MNHNY and CDR2 SVGAGI (reference sequence). This CDR3 comprises 13 residues. DNA for the CDR3: TGTGCCAGCAGTTACGGCAGCAATCAGCCCCAGCATTTT. This gives the protein CASSYGSNQPQHF.

The gene calls are TRBV28 and TRBJ2-1; possible D gene TRBD2, 5 bases. The CDR3 totals 16 residues. Trimming removed 3 bases at V and 0 bases at J, with 12 bases between. The V gene's germline CDR1 is MDHEN and CDR2 SYDVKM. The CDR3 DNA follows: TGTGCCAGCAGTTTTTCCAGCGCGGGCTCCTACAATGAGCAGTTCTTC. Translation: CASSFSSAGSYNEQFF.

J is TRBJ2-7 and V is TRBV4-2; D not resolved. Germline CDR1 and CDR2: LGHNA and YNFKEQ. Between the trimmed V and J ends, which lost 4 bases and 6 bases, there was a span of 19 bases. The CDR3 covers 15 residues. CDR3 region: CASSLGSDPAGEQYF. In DNA form, the CDR3 reads TGTGCCAGCAGCCTAGGGTCGGATCCGGCTGGCGAGCAGTACTTC.

This clone was picked up a small number of times. This chain joins TRBV7-9 and TRBJ2-5; D unclear. The CDR3 length is 14 residues. Per germline, CDR1 SEHNR and CDR2 FQNEAQ (reference sequence). V lost 1 base, J lost 8 bases, and 14 bases lay in between. CDR3 in amino acids: CASSLGVPAQTQYF. The DNA for the CDR3 is TGTGCCAGCAGCTTAGGCGTCCCGGCGCAAACCCAGTACTTC.

The chain links TRBV19 to TRBJ2-7; 7 bases are a match to TRBD1. This CDR3 has 16 amino acids. V lost 8 bases, J lost 0 bases, and 13 bases stayed unmatched. Germline V lookup: CDR1 LNHDA, CDR2 SQIVND (reference sequence). The CDR3 DNA sequence: TGTGCCAGTGGCGAAAGGGGGCGATCGACCTCCTACGAGCAGTACTTC. Amino acids: CASGERGRSTSYEQYF.

The chain is built from TRBV4-3 and TRBJ2-5; 9 bases line up with TRBD2. Germline lookup yields CDR1 LGHNA and CDR2 YSLEER. Losses at the gene ends were 4 bases for V and 6 bases for J; bases not matched to a gene: 6. This CDR3 has 14 residues. The CDR3: CASSLGLAAKTQYF. CDR3 sequence (DNA): TGCGCCAGCAGCCTGGGACTAGCCGCGAAGACCCAGTACTTC.

This clone was observed a few times. The rearrangement uses TRBV5-4 and TRBJ1-1, with D possibly matching TRBD1 (6 bases). Trimming removed 4 bases from V and 4 bases from J, with 17 bases in between. Looked up from germline, CDR1 is SGHNT and CDR2 is YYREEE (reference sequence). This CDR3 spans 15 amino acids. This chain's CDR3 is CASSQVQGFRTEAFF. The CDR3 nucleotides read TGTGCCAGCAGCCAGGTACAGGGTTTTCGCACTGAAGCTTTCTTT.

The sample holds a few counts of this clone. The chain links TRBV2 to TRBJ2-3; 11 nucleotides agree with TRBD2. This CDR3 is built from 16 residues. The germline V gene encodes CDR1 SNHLY and CDR2 FYNNEI. The junction had 5 bases not matched to a gene; V was cut back by 6 bases and J by 0 bases. This CDR3 reads CASRPTSGSSTDTQYF. The CDR3 DNA reads as TGTGCCAGCAGGCCTACTAGCGGGAGTAGCACAGATACGCAGTATTTT.

This clone turned up a few times. This chain joins TRBV5-1 and TRBJ1-1, with D maybe TRBD1 (5 bases). The V end was cut by 4 bases, the J end by 10 bases, with 20 bases between. The CDR3 consists of 14 residues. Per the germline V gene, CDR1 is SGHRS and CDR2 is YFSETQ. In nucleotides, the CDR3 is TGCGCCAGCAGCGTTACCGGGGCGCCCCAACCAGCTTTCTTT. As protein: CASSVTGAPQPAFF.